This TCR beta chain was documented in a study of blood T cell repertoires in COVID-19. Study-wide context: Spain, Italy and the United States supplied samples that represented acute and convalescent COVID-19. PBMCs, B-cell-depleted T cells, or T cells were the source of the cDNA or gDNA that made up the material.

Study processing details: Amplified reference gene primers provided the basis for estimating nucleated cell counts. Assay: immunoSEQ multiplex PCR; the TCRdb copy retains only in-frame clones and omits some. The V and J calls and clone size are taken from that table; D and trimming were inferred from the DNA. The data contain 250,000 to 300,000 clones, 87% of them singletons. There are 15 residues in the CDR3. V was clipped by 3 bases and J by 7 bases; unmatched bases: 5. Germline V lookup: CDR1 SGDLS, CDR2 YYNGEE. The sequence came from a woman in her fifties or sixties who had recovered from COVID-19. The chain uses TRBV9 and TRBJ1-4; 11 positions match TRBD1. The sequenced sample was peripheral blood. CDR3 sequence reads: CASSGGTGGSEKLFF. For the CDR3, the DNA is TGTGCCAGCAGCGGCGGGACAGGGGGGAGTGAAAAACTGTTTTTT.